This T cell receptor beta chain was documented in a study of control samples from healthy donors and cancer patients. Data came from immunoSEQ multiplex PCR; TCRdb stores just in-frame clones and leaves some out. The sample holds around 170,000 clones, around nine tenths seen once. V was shortened by 7 bases and J by 5 bases, with 18 bases between the two germline ends. Per the germline V gene, CDR1 is MNHEY and CDR2 is SVGAGI. The CDR3 is made up of 14 amino acids. Sequences were obtained from blood. The rearrangement links TRBV6-5 to TRBJ2-7; D tentatively fits TRBD1 or TRBD2 (5 bases each). The receptor was isolated from a man aged 25 to 40 in good health. CDR3 sequence reads: CASTFGTASNEQYF. The CDR3 nucleotides are TGTGCCAGCACCTTCGGGACGGCTTCTAACGAGCAGTACTTC.